Each of the 31 T cell receptor beta chains below was sequenced from the same sample in a study of T-cell reconstitution after alpha-beta-depleted transplantation in children. Unique molecular identifiers were incorporated into the prepared TCRbeta library. From the PCR reads, TCRdb called clonotypes with MiXCR, one entry per CDR3 protein. The sample carries some 220,000 distinct CDR3 sequences, roughly 9% recorded once. Sequences were derived from PBMCs from the stem cell graft donor, sampled from the stem cell graft. These receptors came from a human donor who donated a stem cell graft to a child with acute lymphoblastic leukemia.

Many counts were recorded for this clonotype. The chain uses TRBV2 and TRBJ2-3; TRBD2 is a possible D gene (6 bases). Looked up from germline, CDR1 is SNHLY and CDR2 is FYNNEI. Trimming pared 6 bases from V and 2 bases from J, leaving 12 bases between. There are 14 residues in the CDR3. The CDR3 DNA reads as TGTGCCAGCAGGTCAAGGGAGGCCACAGATACGCAGTATTTT. Translated: CASRSREATDTQYF.

Ten or more counts support this clonotype. The chain has TRBV12-3 or TRBV12-4 and TRBJ2-2; 8 positions match TRBD1. V lost 3 bases, J lost 3 bases, and 3 bases stayed unmatched. The CDR3 has 15 amino acids. For the CDR3, the DNA is TGTGCCAGCAGTTTGCAGGGGGCCGACACCGGGGAGCTGTTTTTT. It codes for CASSLQGADTGELFF.

This clonotype was observed many times. This chain uses TRBV7-2 with TRBJ1-5; TRBD1 matches at 7 bases. Germline-derived CDR1 and CDR2 are SGHTA and FQGNSA. The CDR3 extends over 15 amino acids. After removal of 4 bases from V and 0 bases from J, the junction contained 3 bases not matched to a gene. The CDR3 protein is CASSYRGYSNQPQHF. In DNA, the CDR3 is TGTGCCAGCAGCTACAGGGGATATAGCAATCAGCCCCAGCATTTT.

This clonotype showed up just a few times. The chain joins TRBV20-1 to TRBJ2-7, with a tentative D call TRBD2 (6 bases). This CDR3 is built from 15 residues. V was shortened by 0 bases and J by 4 bases, with 16 bases between the two germline ends. Looked up from germline, CDR1 is DFQATT and CDR2 is SNEGSKA (reference sequence). The CDR3 region has the DNA TGCAGTGCTAGAGAGTCTCGGGGGTTGGGATACGAGCAGTACTTC. It translates to CSARESRGLGYEQYF.

The CDR3 sequence is CSARPPGQGPDEQYF. CDR3 DNA: TGCAGTGCTAGACCCCCGGGACAGGGACCCGACGAGCAGTACTTC. The chain joins TRBV20-1 to TRBJ2-7, with 9 nucleotides matching TRBD1. The J segment lost 5 bases and the V segment lost 2 bases, leaving 10 bases of the junction unmatched. Looked up from germline, CDR1 is DFQATT and CDR2 is SNEGSKA (reference sequence). This CDR3 spans 15 amino acids.

This clonotype occurred a few times. This chain joins TRBV9 and TRBJ1-2; tentative D call: TRBD1 (5 bases). Trimming pared 0 bases from V and 5 bases from J, leaving 5 bases between. In germline, CDR1 is SGDLS, CDR2 YYNGEE. This CDR3 has 12 residues. CDR3 nucleotides: TGTGCCAGCAGCGTAGGGGGGTATGGCTACACCTTC. Translating it yields CASSVGGYGYTF. The whole variable domain, filled in from reference TRBV9 and TRBJ1-2, reads DSGVTQTPKHLITATGQRVTLRCSPRSGDLSVYWYQQSLDQGLQFLIQYYNGEERAKGNILERFSAQQFPDLHSELNLSSLELGDSALYFCASSVGGYGYTFGSGTRLTVV.

This clonotype was picked up a small number of times. This chain uses TRBV13 with TRBJ2-7; D may match TRBD1 or TRBD2 (5 bases each). The germline V and J ends were trimmed by 1 base and 4 bases, with 11 bases remaining between them. CDR3 length: 14 amino acids. Germline assignment: CDR1 PRHDT and CDR2 FYEKMQ (reference sequence). The CDR3 sequence: CASSLAVGEYEQYF. CDR3 nucleotides: TGTGCCAGCAGCTTAGCGGTGGGGGAATACGAGCAGTACTTC.

The chain is built from TRBV10-3 and TRBJ1-1; D may be TRBD1 (6 bases). Trimming took off 11 bases at V and 5 bases at J, with 27 bases between the two ends. Germline values: CDR1 ENHRY, CDR2 SYGVKD. This CDR3 contains 16 residues. CDR3 nucleotides: TGTGCCTCGGGTGGGGGGGGCGCGATGTCACAAACTGAAGCTTTCTTT. Translation gives CASGGGGAMSQTEAFF.

This clonotype was seen a handful of times. The chain uses TRBV6-5 and TRBJ1-2; D is perhaps TRBD1 (5 bases). Germline V lookup: CDR1 MNHEY, CDR2 SVGAGI. The CDR3 has 17 amino acids. Between the trimmed V and J ends, which lost 0 bases and 2 bases, there was a span of 16 bases. The CDR3 here is CASSYSVDWGINYGYTF. The CDR3 DNA follows: TGTGCCAGCAGTTACTCGGTTGACTGGGGGATCAACTATGGCTACACCTTC.

The chain has TRBV7-8 and TRBJ2-7; TRBD1 might be the D (6 bases). Trimming took 5 bases from V and 3 from J, leaving 17 bases between them. The CDR3 consists of 15 residues. Germline values: CDR1 SGHVS, CDR2 FQNEAQ. This CDR3 reads CASSKARDTGYEQYF. The CDR3 DNA follows: TGTGCCAGCAGCAAGGCAAGGGACACTGGCTACGAGCAGTACTTC. The full variable domain, rest sourced from reference TRBV7-8 and TRBJ2-7, is GAGVSQSPRYKVAKRGQDVALRCDPISGHVSLFWYQQALGQGPEFLTYFQNEAQLDKSGLPSDRFFAERPEGSVSTLKIQRTQQEDSAVYLCASSKARDTGYEQYFGPGTRLTVT.

This clonotype was seen many times. The rearrangement links TRBV10-3 to TRBJ1-2, with unresolved D. Trimming removed 6 bases at V and 3 bases at J, with 14 bases between. Germline V lookup: CDR1 ENHRY, CDR2 SYGVKD. The CDR3 has 14 amino acids. DNA of the CDR3: TGTGCCATCAGGTCCGCGACGGGGTACTATGGCTACACCTTC. Translating gives CAIRSATGYYGYTF.

The V call is TRBV11-2, the J call TRBJ1-1; 7 positions agree with TRBD1. The CDR3 runs 15 residues. Germline loops: CDR1 SGHAT, CDR2 FQNNGV. J gave up 3 bases and V 5 bases, and 9 bases lay outside the gene matches. The CDR3, as DNA: TGTGCCAGCAGCAACGGACAGGCCGGGGACACTGAAGCTTTCTTT. Translating gives CASSNGQAGDTEAFF.

V and J are TRBV5-8 and TRBJ1-1; D call uncertain. This CDR3 has 16 residues. The germline CDR1 and CDR2 sequences are SGHTS and YDEGEE. V lost 4 bases to trimming and J lost 1 base, with 17 bases between them. The CDR3: CASSPGRWRGNTEAFF. CDR3 nucleotide sequence: TGTGCCAGCAGCCCCGGACGTTGGCGGGGGAACACTGAAGCTTTCTTT.

The table lists this clonotype with many counts. The rearrangement uses TRBV6-1 and TRBJ2-2; 9 nucleotides line up with TRBD2. The V and J ends lost 6 bases and 0 bases, in that order; junction bases with no gene match: 5. This CDR3 is 16 amino acids long. Germline CDR1 MNHNS, CDR2 SASEGT. Here the CDR3 reads CASRRLAVTNTGELFF. The CDR3 coding sequence is TGTGCCAGCAGAAGACTAGCGGTGACGAACACCGGGGAGCTGTTTTTT.

This clonotype was found many times. The rearrangement uses TRBV20-1 and TRBJ1-1; no firm D call. Trimming pared 0 bases from V and 4 bases from J, leaving 3 bases between. In germline, CDR1 is DFQATT, CDR2 SNEGSKA (reference sequence). The CDR3 totals 11 residues. The CDR3 sequence is CSAREVTEAFF. CDR3 DNA sequence: TGCAGTGCTAGAGAGGTCACTGAAGCTTTCTTT.

This clonotype showed up just a few times. The junction departs from germline at one end; a sequencing error may be responsible. This chain links TRBV6-5 with TRBJ2-3; D is unresolved. Per germline, CDR1 MNHEY and CDR2 SVGAGI. The CDR3 loop spans 15 amino acids. CDR3 residues: CASSSHEVRTDTQYF. The CDR3 DNA reads TGTGCCAGTAGTTCACACGAGGTCCGCACAGATACGCAGTATTTT.

DNA of the CDR3: TGTGCCAGCAGTAAGACAGGTCTTTTACATGGCTACACCTTC. This sequence encodes CASSKTGLLHGYTF. V gene TRBV6-1 combines with J gene TRBJ1-2; TRBD1 is a possible D gene (6 bases). V lost 5 bases and J 6 bases, leaving 16 bases between the germline ends. Per the germline V gene, CDR1 is MNHNS and CDR2 is SASEGT. The CDR3 totals 14 residues.

The chain is built from TRBV7-8 and TRBJ2-7; no reliable D call. The CDR3 extends over 14 amino acids. The germline V gene has CDR1 SGHVS and CDR2 FQNEAQ. Trimming stripped 1 base from V and 2 bases from J, with 9 bases between. The CDR3 nucleotides read TGTGCCAGCAGCTTAGATACGGTAGCCTACGAGCAGTACTTC. Translation: CASSLDTVAYEQYF.

This clonotype was recorded at least ten times. V gene TRBV6-5 combines with J gene TRBJ1-1; D remains unclear. The germline gives CDR1 MNHEY, CDR2 SVGAGI. Trimming cost V 0 bases and J 6 bases, with 11 bases left between them. There are 14 residues in the CDR3. The CDR3 loop reads CASSYSIARPEAFF. The CDR3 DNA reads TGTGCCAGCAGTTACTCGATTGCTCGGCCTGAAGCTTTCTTT.

The sample holds many counts of this clonotype. The chain links TRBV27 to TRBJ2-5; 9 bases agree with TRBD1. The CDR3 runs 17 residues. V was pared by 6 bases and J by 3 bases, with 14 bases of the junction left unmatched. The germline V gene has CDR1 MNHEY and CDR2 SMNVEV (reference sequence). The DNA of the CDR3 is TGTGCCAGCAGAAATGCCGCCGGGACAGGGACGAAAGAGACCCAGTACTTC. It is translated as CASRNAAGTGTKETQYF.

This clonotype was detected many times. The rearrangement uses TRBV4-3 and TRBJ1-6; D possibly corresponds to TRBD1 (6 bases). V shed 0 bases and J shed 1 base, with 7 bases lying between them. This CDR3 region has 16 residues. The germline V gene encodes CDR1 LGHNA and CDR2 YSLEER. The CDR3 loop is CASSQDQGSYNSPLHF. As DNA, the CDR3 is TGCGCCAGCAGCCAAGATCAGGGGTCCTATAATTCACCCCTCCACTTT.

With respect to this clonotype: A much bigger clone sits one base away, suggesting this may be a read error. The V and J genes are TRBV5-6 and TRBJ1-1; D remains unclear. Germline V gives CDR1 SGHDT, CDR2 YYEEEE. Trimming removed 0 bases from V and 6 bases from J, with 9 bases in between. This CDR3 has 13 residues. As DNA, the CDR3 is TGTGCCAGCAGCTTGGAGTGGGCCGCTGAAGCTTTCTTT. Its translation: CASSLEWAAEAFF. Looking up the rest from reference TRBV5-6 and TRBJ1-1 gives the full variable domain: DAGVTQSPTHLIKTRGQQVTLRCSPKSGHDTVSWYQQALGQGPQFIFQYYEEEERQRGNFPDRFSGHQFPNYSSELNVNALLLGDSALYLCASSLEWAAEAFFGQGTRLTVV.

This clonotype appeared a few times. The gene calls are TRBV20-1 and TRBJ2-7, with TRBD2 matching 13 bases. V shed 5 bases and J 0 bases; nucleotides not matched to a gene: 7. Germline V gene data show CDR1 as DFQATT and CDR2 as SNEGSKA (reference sequence). The CDR3 has 16 residues. The CDR3 protein is CSAGRLAGGRSYEQYF. Here the CDR3 DNA reads TGCAGTGCTGGAAGACTAGCGGGGGGACGCTCCTACGAGCAGTACTTC.

This clonotype was seen at least ten times. The chain carries TRBV12-3 or TRBV12-4 and TRBJ2-7, with D uncertain. V shed 6 bases and J shed 2 bases, with 14 bases lying between them. The CDR3 is 14 residues long. CDR3 sequence reads: CASSLHGEPYEQYF. The CDR3, as DNA: TGTGCCAGCAGCTTACATGGAGAACCCTACGAGCAGTACTTC.

This chain connects TRBV4-3 to TRBJ1-3, with D tentatively TRBD1 (6 bases). Germline lookup yields CDR1 LGHNA and CDR2 YSLEER. There are 17 residues in the CDR3. V lost 2 bases and J 2 bases, leaving 16 bases between the germline ends. Written as DNA, the CDR3 is TGCGCCAGCAGCCAACGCCCAGGGGAAATCGCTGGAAACACCATATATTTT. This sequence encodes CASSQRPGEIAGNTIYF.

This clonotype was counted many times. The chain combines TRBV5-5 with TRBJ1-2; D call uncertain. Germline CDR1 reads SGHKS; CDR2 reads YYEKEE (reference sequence). The length of the CDR3 is 15 residues. V shed 4 bases and J shed 3 bases, with 16 bases lying between them. The CDR3 nucleotides are TGTGCCAGCAGCCGCGGGCGGGTCCTGGACTATGGCTACACCTTC. It encodes CASSRGRVLDYGYTF.

This chain uses TRBV29-1 with TRBJ2-2; maybe TRBD1 (6 bases). CDR3 length: 13 amino acids. Per the germline V gene, CDR1 is SQVTM and CDR2 is ANQGSEA. Deletions cut 4 bases from V and 4 bases from J, with 10 bases between. The CDR3, as DNA: TGCAGCGTTGTGACAGGAAGCACCGGGGAGCTGTTTTTT. Residues: CSVVTGSTGELFF.

This clonotype was seen ten or more times. CDR3 bases: TGTGCCAGCAGTTTGGGACAGAACAATGAGCAGTTCTTC. It translates to CASSLGQNNEQFF. This chain connects TRBV27 to TRBJ2-1; the match to TRBD1 covers 7 bases. The CDR3 runs to 13 residues. With 3 bases clipped from V and 5 bases from J, the junction kept 1 base outside the gene matches. Germline V lookup: CDR1 MNHEY, CDR2 SMNVEV (reference sequence).

This clonotype was seen many times. The chain couples TRBV29-1 to TRBJ2-7; the D gene is possibly TRBD1 (5 bases). The V end was cut by 4 bases, the J end by 3 bases, with 16 bases between. The CDR3 has 14 residues. Germline CDR1 reads SQVTM; CDR2 reads ANQGSEA. The CDR3 DNA follows: TGCAGCGTTGCAGTTGGGGCAGTGGGCTACGAGCAGTACTTC. This sequence encodes CSVAVGAVGYEQYF.

V gene TRBV4-1 combines with J gene TRBJ2-7; TRBD1 agrees at 7 bases. Trimming took 0 bases from V and 3 from J; bases not matched to a gene: 5. CDR1 and CDR2 from the germline V gene are MGHRA and YSYEKL. This CDR3 contains 15 residues. Here the CDR3 reads CASSQDRPGGYEQYF. CDR3 bases: TGCGCCAGCAGCCAAGATAGGCCAGGGGGCTACGAGCAGTACTTC.

There are many counts of this clonotype. The rearrangement links TRBV20-1 to TRBJ2-5, with D possibly matching TRBD2 (6 bases). The CDR3 covers 14 residues. V lost 6 bases, J lost 5 bases, and 19 bases lay in between. The germline V gene has CDR1 DFQATT and CDR2 SNEGSKA (reference sequence). The DNA of the CDR3 is TGCAGTGCAGGGACCGCACCGGGGGTTGAGACCCAGTACTTC. As protein: CSAGTAPGVETQYF.